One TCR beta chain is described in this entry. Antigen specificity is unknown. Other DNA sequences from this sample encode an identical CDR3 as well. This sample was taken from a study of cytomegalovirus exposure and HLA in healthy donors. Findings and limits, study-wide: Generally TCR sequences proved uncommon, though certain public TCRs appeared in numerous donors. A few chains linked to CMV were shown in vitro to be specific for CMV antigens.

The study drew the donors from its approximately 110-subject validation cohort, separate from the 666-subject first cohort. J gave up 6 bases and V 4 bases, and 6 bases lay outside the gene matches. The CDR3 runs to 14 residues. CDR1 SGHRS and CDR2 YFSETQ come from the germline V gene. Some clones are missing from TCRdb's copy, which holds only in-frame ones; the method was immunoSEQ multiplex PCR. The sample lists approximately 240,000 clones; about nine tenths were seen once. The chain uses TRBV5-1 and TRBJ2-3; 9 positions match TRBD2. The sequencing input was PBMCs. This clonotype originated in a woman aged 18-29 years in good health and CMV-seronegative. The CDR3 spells CASSRTSGSDTQYF. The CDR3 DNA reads TGCGCCAGCAGCCGTACTAGCGGGTCCGATACGCAGTATTTT.